The 21 T cell receptor beta chains reported below all come from one sample, sequenced in a study of OX40 agonist ivuxolimab in advanced cancers. Generated by immunoSEQ multiplex PCR, the TCRdb table keeps only in-frame clones and is missing some. Found here are tens of thousands of clones, roughly 86% of them singletons; the top ten hold approximately 12%. This specimen was CD4+ or CD8+ T cells sorted from blood, taken in a trial of the OX40 agonist ivuxolimab. The origin of the receptors is an adult with an advanced solid tumor such as melanoma, head and neck, liver or kidney cancer.

This clone was counted a single time. V usage is TRBV9 and J usage is TRBJ2-2; 8 bases are shared with TRBD2. The length of the CDR3 is 18 residues. The trim removed 4 bases at V and 5 bases at J, leaving 16 bases unmatched. Germline CDR1 is SGDLS and CDR2 is YYNGEE. The CDR3 protein is CASSPVVAGPGRTGELFF. CDR3 nucleotide sequence: TGTGCCAGCAGCCCAGTGGTAGCGGGACCTGGGAGGACCGGGGAGCTGTTTTTT.

The CDR3: CSVRTASLYPNYGYTF. The CDR3 DNA follows: TGCAGCGTGAGGACGGCGTCCCTGTATCCTAACTATGGCTACACCTTC. The rearrangement links TRBV29-1 to TRBJ1-2; D unresolved. Trimming cost V 6 bases and J 0 bases, with 20 bases left between them. Germline V gene lookup returns CDR1 SQVTM and CDR2 ANQGSEA. CDR3 length equals 16 residues. Variable domain in full (rest from reference TRBV29-1 and TRBJ1-2): SAVISQKPSRDICQRGTSLTIQCQVDSQVTMMFWYRQQPGQSLTLIATANQGSEATYESGFVIDKFPISRPNLTFSTLTVSNMSPEDSSIYLCSVRTASLYPNYGYTFGSGTRLTVV.

The chain links TRBV9 to TRBJ1-2, with D hard to call. The CDR3 totals 12 residues. Trimming removed 0 bases at V and 4 bases at J, with 4 bases between. Germline loops: CDR1 SGDLS, CDR2 YYNGEE. This CDR3 reads CASSVDLYGYTF. For the CDR3, the DNA is TGTGCCAGCAGCGTAGACCTCTATGGCTACACCTTC.

The J gene is TRBJ2-3, the V gene TRBV30, with TRBD2 as a possible D gene (5 bases). The CDR3 consists of 16 residues. Germline V gives CDR1 GTSNPN, CDR2 SVGIG (reference sequence). The germline V and J ends were trimmed by 6 bases and 1 base, with 20 bases remaining between them. The CDR3 bases are TGTGCCTGCGACCCACGGGGTGGTTCTGGCACAGATACGCAGTATTTT. Protein: CACDPRGGSGTDTQYF.

The V call is TRBV5-1, the J call TRBJ2-1; perhaps TRBD2 as D (5 bases). The germline gives CDR1 SGHRS, CDR2 YFSETQ. Trimming took 4 bases from V and 8 from J, leaving 16 bases between them. This CDR3 has 14 residues. The DNA of the CDR3 is TGCGCCAGCAGCCTGAGGGATAGGATCCATGAGCAGTTCTTC. It codes for CASSLRDRIHEQFF. Based on the CDR3 plus reference TRBV5-1 and TRBJ2-1, the full variable domain is KAGVTQTPRYLIKTRGQQVTLSCSPISGHRSVSWYQQTPGQGLQFLFEYFSETQRNKGNFPGRFSGRQFSNSRSEMNVSTLELGDSALYLCASSLRDRIHEQFFGPGTRLTVL.

The V gene is TRBV4-3, the J gene TRBJ2-7; a possible D gene is TRBD1 (5 bases). V was cut by 1 base and J by 5 bases, with 15 bases left in between. The CDR3 is made up of 15 amino acids. Germline CDR1 LGHNA, CDR2 YSLEER. The CDR3 region has the DNA TGCGCCAGCAGCCAAGTAAGGGGCATAGAACACGAGCAGTACTTC. This codes for CASSQVRGIEHEQYF.

The CDR3 loop is CATSREGEQYF. The CDR3 DNA follows: TGTGCCACCAGCAGAGAGGGCGAGCAGTACTTC. The J gene is TRBJ2-7, the V gene TRBV15, with D hard to call. Trimming pared 0 bases from V and 6 bases from J, leaving 3 bases between. The CDR3 is made up of 11 amino acids. Germline loops: CDR1 LNHNV, CDR2 YYDKDF (reference sequence). The full variable domain, in which reference TRBV15 and TRBJ2-7 provide the parts outside the CDR3, is DAMVIQNPRYQVTQFGKPVTLSCSQTLNHNVMYWYQQKSSQAPKLLFHYYDKDFNNEADTPDNFQSRRPNTSFCFLDIRSPGLGDTAMYLCATSREGEQYFGPGTRLTVT.

The V and J genes are TRBV28 and TRBJ1-1; D ambiguous. The V gene lost 3 bases and the J gene lost 1 base, with 6 bases spanning the gap. Germline loops: CDR1 MDHEN, CDR2 SYDVKM. CDR3 length: 13 amino acids. CDR3 coding DNA: TGTGCCAGCAGTTTGGGCAGGAACACTGAAGCTTTCTTT. This encodes CASSLGRNTEAFF. Based on the CDR3 plus reference TRBV28 and TRBJ1-1, the full variable domain is DVKVTQSSRYLVKRTGEKVFLECVQDMDHENMFWYRQDPGLGLRLIYFSYDVKMKEKGDIPEGYSVSREKKERFSLILESASTNQTSMYLCASSLGRNTEAFFGQGTRLTVV.

This rearrangement joins TRBV7-9 to TRBJ2-7; TRBD1 matches 7 bases. Losses at the gene ends were 4 bases for V and 4 bases for J; bases not matched to a gene: 19. Germline CDR1 SEHNR, CDR2 FQNEAQ (reference sequence). The CDR3 sequence is 18 residues long. The CDR3 DNA sequence: TGTGCCAGCAGCTGTTCCGATTGTTCCCCCGACAGGGATTACGAGCAGTACGTC. Encoded protein: CASSCSDCSPDRDYEQYV.

This clone was recorded only once. The junction departs from germline at one end; a sequencing error may be responsible. The chain couples TRBV29-1 to TRBJ2-1, with D possibly being TRBD1 (5 bases). This CDR3 contains 12 residues. Germline-derived CDR1 and CDR2 are SQVTM and ANQGSEA. CDR3 sequence (DNA): TGCAGCGGTGAACAGGATTACAATGAGCAGTTCTTC. It codes for CSGEQDYNEQFF.

This chain connects TRBV14 to TRBJ1-1; perhaps TRBD1 as D (5 bases). V was pared by 0 bases and J by 1 base, with 18 bases between. Germline loops: CDR1 SGHDN, CDR2 FVKESK. The CDR3 runs 18 residues. Here the CDR3 DNA reads TGTGCCAGCAGCCAAGATAACGGGTGGGGCAACCGGAACACTGAAGCTTTCTTT. As protein: CASSQDNGWGNRNTEAFF. Based on the CDR3 plus reference TRBV14 and TRBJ1-1, the full variable domain is EAGVTQFPSHSVIEKGQTVTLRCDPISGHDNLYWYRRVMGKEIKFLLHFVKESKQDESGMPNNRFLAERTGGTYSTLKVQPAELEDSGVYFCASSQDNGWGNRNTEAFFGQGTRLTVV.

This clone occurred once. The V gene is TRBV6-5, the J gene TRBJ2-7, with 7 bases fitting TRBD2. There are 14 residues in the CDR3. The V and J ends lost 5 bases and 0 bases, in that order; junction bases with no gene match: 4. CDR1 and CDR2 (germline): MNHEY, SVGAGI. The CDR3 bases are TGTGCCAGCAGTAGAGCGGGATCCTCCTACGAGCAGTACGTC. Translation: CASSRAGSSYEQYV.

CDR3 residues: CASSLRGGTEAFF. The CDR3, as DNA: TGTGCCAGCAGCTTACGCGGGGGAACTGAAGCTTTCTTT. The chain links TRBV11-3 to TRBJ1-1; tentatively, D is TRBD1 (5 bases). There are 13 residues in the CDR3. CDR1 and CDR2 from the germline V gene are SGHNT and YENEEA. V lost 2 bases and J lost 5, with 9 bases in between.

The V gene is TRBV28, the J gene TRBJ2-5; D possibly corresponds to TRBD1 (6 bases). This CDR3 contains 14 residues. CDR1 is MDHEN, CDR2 SYDVKM, per germline. The ends were cut back, 5 bases at V and 0 bases at J, with 10 bases in the middle. Here the CDR3 DNA reads TGTGCCAGCAGTCACAGGGACAACCAAGAGACCCAGTACTTC. As protein: CASSHRDNQETQYF.

V and J are TRBV6-5 and TRBJ2-5, with 8 bases matching TRBD2. J gave up 3 bases and V 6 bases, and 9 bases lay outside the gene matches. The germline CDR1 and CDR2 sequences are MNHEY and SVGAGI. The CDR3 totals 15 residues. CDR3 DNA sequence: TGTGCCAGCAGCAACGGGGGGGGTCTCAAAGAGACCCAGTACTTC. Its translation: CASSNGGGLKETQYF.

V gene TRBV4-3 combines with J gene TRBJ2-2; 12 bases align to TRBD2. CDR1 LGHNA and CDR2 YSLEER come from the germline V gene. The ends lost 0 bases at V and 6 bases at J; junction bases unmatched: 11. CDR3 length: 19 residues. CDR3: CASSQETWTSGNSAGELFF. The CDR3 DNA sequence: TGCGCCAGCAGCCAAGAAACCTGGACTAGCGGGAACTCGGCCGGGGAGCTGTTTTTT.

This clone rates as medium-sized. V usage is TRBV29-1 and J usage is TRBJ2-1, with D uncertain. V lost 4 bases to trimming and J lost 8 bases, with 9 bases between them. This CDR3 spans 11 amino acids. Germline V lookup: CDR1 SQVTM, CDR2 ANQGSEA. The chain's CDR3 is CSVAEGYEQFF. CDR3 in DNA: TGCAGCGTTGCGGAAGGGTATGAGCAGTTCTTC.

V is TRBV18 and J is TRBJ2-5, with 7 bases identical to TRBD2. Germline CDR1 and CDR2: KGHSH and LQKENI. The CDR3 loop spans 15 amino acids. Trimming at V came to 5 bases and at J to 3 bases, leaving 9 bases not matched to a gene. The DNA of the CDR3 is TGTGCCAGCTCATCCAATGAGGGGAGGGAAGAGACCCAGTACTTC. As protein: CASSSNEGREETQYF.

This clone was recorded a few times. The J gene is TRBJ1-4, the V gene TRBV5-7; no definite D call. TRBV5-7 is an ORF, and what it does is uncertain. Trimming took off 1 base at V and 3 bases at J, with 10 bases between the two ends. This CDR3 has 15 amino acids. For the CDR3, the DNA is TGTGCCAGCAGCTTGTTTGTGATCGCTAATGAAAAACTGTTTTTT. Translated, it gives CASSLFVIANEKLFF.

This clone qualifies as medium-sized. V gene TRBV11-3 combines with J gene TRBJ1-1; TRBD1 might be the D (5 bases). CDR3 length: 13 amino acids. Trimming stripped 5 bases from V and 6 bases from J, with 13 bases between. Germline assignment: CDR1 SGHNT and CDR2 YENEEA. CDR3 DNA: TGTGCCAGCAGCCCTCGGGGGATACCTGAAGCTTTCTTT. Translation: CASSPRGIPEAFF. The complete variable domain, with remaining parts taken from reference TRBV11-3 and TRBJ1-1, reads EAGVVQSPRYKIIEKKQPVAFWCNPISGHNTLYWYLQNLGQGPELLIRYENEEAVDDSQLPKDRFSAERLKGVDSTLKIQPAELGDSAVYLCASSPRGIPEAFFGQGTRLTVV.

The CDR3 is CASKILGPPSYNEQFF. For the CDR3, the DNA is TGTGCCAGCAAAATACTTGGGCCGCCGTCCTACAATGAGCAGTTCTTC. This chain links TRBV27 with TRBJ2-1; D not certain. With 7 bases removed from V and 1 base from J, the gap between germline ends came to 17 bases. Germline CDR1 is MNHEY and CDR2 is SMNVEV (reference sequence). The CDR3 length is 16 residues.